A selection of T cell receptor beta chains follows, all from one sample in a study of Ad26.COV2.S vaccination and SARS-CoV-2 variants. The protocol was immunoSEQ multiplex PCR, while the TCRdb copy is restricted to in-frame clones and leaves out a portion. The sample gives 400,000 or so clones, around 85% of which show up once; 3.5% is in the top ten. The specimen comprised peripheral blood, sampled in a trial of Ad26.COV2.S vaccine versus placebo. The origin of the receptors is a person aged 18 to 59 who received the Ad26.COV2.S COVID-19 vaccine or a placebo. The CDR3 runs from the conserved cysteine through the conserved F or W. A D gene is named only where the DNA matches it firmly. Expanded clones are given a class, and other clones once, few, many or no size at all.

clone_size j_call v_call d_call cdr3_aa cdr3_nt
- TRBJ2-1 TRBV5-4 - CASSSTVTHNEQFF TGTGCCAGCAGCTCGACAGTCACACACAATGAGCAGTTCTTC
- TRBJ2-6 TRBV19 - CASSPDSSGANVLTF TGTGCCAGTAGTCCTGACAGCTCTGGGGCCAACGTCCTGACTTTC
once TRBJ1-2 TRBV3-1/TRBV3-2 - CASSQEAGSGGYTF TGTGCCAGCAGCCAAGAGGCAGGGTCCGGTGGCTACACCTTC
- TRBJ1-1 TRBV7-2 - CASSFGPAAEAFF TGTGCCAGCAGCTTCGGACCCGCTGCTGAAGCTTTCTTT
once TRBJ1-2 TRBV4-3 TRBD1 CASSHEQGVYGYTF TGCGCCAGCAGCCACGAACAGGGGGTCTATGGCTACACCTTC
- TRBJ1-3 TRBV3-1/TRBV3-2 TRBD1 CASSRTGGGNTIYF TGTGCCAGCAGCCGAACAGGGGGTGGAAACACCATATATTTT
- TRBJ1-4 TRBV6-6 - CASSPRLTGGLSATNEKLFF TGTGCCAGCAGCCCCCGCCTTACTGGGGGCCTATCAGCAACTAATGAAAAACTGTTTTTT
- TRBJ2-6 TRBV5-4 - CASSLVGRGPPGANVLTF TGTGCCAGCAGCTTGGTAGGGCGGGGGCCCCCTGGGGCCAACGTCCTGACTTTC
few TRBJ1-1 TRBV15 - CATTPASWGEAFF TGTGCCACCACCCCCGCCTCATGGGGTGAAGCTTTCTTT
few TRBJ1-1 TRBV5-1 - CASSPGVVNTEAFF TGCGCCAGCAGCCCAGGGGTTGTGAACACTGAAGCTTTCTTT
- TRBJ2-2 TRBV5-1 - CASSLDYMPTGELFF TGCGCCAGCAGCTTGGACTACATGCCGACCGGGGAGCTGTTTTTT
many TRBJ1-1 TRBV18 - CASSREGGRTEAFF TGTGCCAGCTCACGAGAGGGGGGGAGGACTGAAGCTTTCTTT
- TRBJ1-1 TRBV4-1 - CASSQDMRFSTEAFF TGCGCCAGCAGCCAAGATATGAGGTTCAGCACTGAAGCTTTCTTT
- TRBJ1-6 TRBV5-4 - CASSSAGGSPLHF TGTGCCAGCAGCTCCGCGGGGGGTTCACCCCTCCACTTT
- TRBJ2-7 TRBV7-8 - CASSAAAGALPYEQYF TGTGCCAGCAGCGCCGCGGCAGGGGCGCTTCCCTACGAGCAGTACTTC
once TRBJ1-1 TRBV2 - CASSDARGNTEAFF TGTGCCAGCAGTGATGCACGGGGTAACACTGAAGCTTTCTTT
- TRBJ2-7 TRBV20-1 - CSARLDLEQYF TGCAGTGCTAGATTAGACCTTGAGCAGTACTTC
- TRBJ2-2 TRBV11-2 TRBD1 CASSLGQGAKTGELFF TGTGCCAGCAGCTTAGGACAGGGGGCGAAAACCGGGGAGCTGTTTTTT
- TRBJ2-7 TRBV2 - CASKLPGHRNEQYF TGTGCCAGCAAACTTCCGGGACACAGAAACGAGCAGTACTTC
- TRBJ2-7 TRBV9 TRBD1 CASSSASGTAQYEQYF TGTGCCAGCAGCTCTGCCTCCGGGACAGCTCAATACGAGCAGTACTTC
- TRBJ2-5 TRBV5-4 TRBD2 CASSATSGEGETQYF TGTGCCAGCAGCGCGACTAGCGGGGAGGGGGAGACCCAGTACTTC
- TRBJ2-3 TRBV6-2/TRBV6-3 TRBD1 CASRPRVYRGRFWTDTQYF TGTGCCAGCAGGCCTCGTGTCTACAGGGGTCGTTTTTGGACAGATACGCAGTATTTT
- TRBJ1-1 TRBV10-3 - CAIRMLGQNTEAFF TGTGCCATCAGAATGTTAGGGCAGAACACTGAAGCTTTCTTT
- TRBJ1-1 TRBV18 TRBD1 CASSAGTANTEAFF TGTGCCAGCTCAGCTGGGACAGCAAACACTGAAGCTTTCTTT
- TRBJ2-7 TRBV5-5 TRBD2 CASSPDAGGYEQYF TGTGCCAGCAGCCCGGACGCGGGGGGCTACGAGCAGTACTTC
- TRBJ1-6 TRBV19 - CASSTLRGSRAYNSPLHF TGTGCCAGTAGTACGCTCAGGGGCAGCCGAGCATATAATTCACCCCTCCACTTT
- TRBJ1-6 TRBV2 - CASSVQGYNSPLHF TGTGCCAGCAGTGTCCAGGGCTATAATTCACCCCTCCACTTT
- TRBJ2-7 TRBV9 - CASPAAYEQYF TGTGCGAGCCCGGCCGCCTACGAGCAGTACTTC
- TRBJ1-1 TRBV11-2 TRBD1 CASSEGQGLSEAFF TGTGCCAGCAGCGAAGGACAGGGTTTATCTGAAGCTTTCTTT
- TRBJ2-5 TRBV18 - CASSPRSRGGDQETQYF TGTGCCAGCTCACCACGTAGTAGAGGGGGGGACCAAGAGACCCAGTACTTC
- TRBJ1-1 TRBV20-1 - CSARLNSEAFF TGCAGTGCTAGACTGAACAGTGAAGCTTTCTTT
- TRBJ2-5 TRBV5-1 - CASSLNYRTFGETQYF TGCGCCAGCAGCTTGAATTATAGAACGTTTGGAGAGACCCAGTACTTC
- TRBJ2-7 TRBV7-9 - CASSLGGRSSYEQYF TGTGCCAGCAGCTTAGGTGGCAGGAGCTCCTACGAGCAGTACTTC
- TRBJ1-2 TRBV7-2 - CASSLDRDALFYGYTF TGTGCCAGCAGCTTAGATCGGGACGCGCTTTTCTATGGCTACACCTTC
- TRBJ1-2 TRBV19 - CASSIHSSYGYTF TGTGCCAGTAGTATTCACTCCTCCTATGGCTACACCTTC
- TRBJ1-1 TRBV12-1 - CASSFEGGTEAFF TGTGCCAGCAGCTTTGAAGGGGGGACTGAAGCTTTCTTT
- TRBJ2-7 TRBV7-2 TRBD2 CASSFAPLTSGSYEQYF TGTGCCAGCAGCTTCGCTCCTCTCACTAGCGGGAGCTACGAGCAGTACTTC
- TRBJ1-5 TRBV12-3/TRBV12-4 TRBD1 CASSATGAQHF TGTGCCAGCAGTGCCACAGGGGCCCAGCATTTT
- TRBJ1-6 TRBV4-3 - CASSRASDSPLHF TGCGCCAGCAGTCGGGCTAGTGATTCACCCCTCCACTTT
- TRBJ2-1 TRBV5-1 - CASSLDRFDYNEQFF TGCGCCAGCAGCTTGGACAGGTTCGATTACAATGAGCAGTTCTTC
- TRBJ1-2 TRBV6-6 - CASSYDSGSDGYTF TGTGCCAGCAGTTACGATTCGGGGTCTGACGGCTACACCTTC
- TRBJ1-2 TRBV27 - CASSYRQANYGYTF TGTGCCAGCTCCTACAGACAAGCTAACTATGGCTACACCTTC
few TRBJ1-4 TRBV2 - CASRKRQDYNEKLFF TGTGCCAGCAGGAAACGACAGGACTATAATGAAAAACTGTTTTTT
- TRBJ1-5 TRBV19 - CASSIQGRWPQHF TGTGCCAGTAGTATACAGGGACGGTGGCCCCAGCATTTT
- TRBJ2-3 TRBV3-1/TRBV3-2 TRBD2 CASSQAGADTQYF TGTGCCAGCAGCCAGGCGGGGGCAGATACGCAGTATTTT
few TRBJ2-2 TRBV9 - CASSVVVSETGELFF TGTGCCAGCAGCGTAGTTGTCAGTGAGACCGGGGAGCTGTTTTTT
- TRBJ1-3 TRBV3-1/TRBV3-2 - CASSSGGSGNTIYF TGTGCCAGCAGCTCCGGGGGCTCTGGAAACACCATATATTTT